Sequencing of this T cell receptor (beta chain) was carried out in a study of CD8+CD57+ T cells in acquired aplastic anemia. Overall study: Isolated CD4+ and CD8+ cells, once sorted, yielded DNA averaging around 3.3 ug. Study-level results: A set of about 28 CD8+ CDR3 sequences was shared between patients and controls, and these sequences appeared highly expressed in patients.

About this clonotype: Its antigen is unknown.

It was genomic DNA that served as the template for profiling TCR beta VDJ and CDR3. In TCRdb, the reads were re-called with MiXCR into one record per CDR3 protein. Of about 170,000 distinct CDR3 sequences in the sample, around 60% were seen once. Germline assignment: CDR1 SGHTA and CDR2 FQGNSA. V was clipped by 0 bases and J by 3 bases, with 9 bases between them. The CDR3 runs to 14 residues. The TCR was taken from a human donor in good health. The V call is TRBV7-2, the J call TRBJ2-7, with D possibly matching TRBD2 (6 bases). The sample consisted of sorted CD4+, CD8+, or CD8+CD57+ T cells (not recorded which) from PBMCs. DNA of the CDR3: TGTGCCAGCAGCTTAGCGGGAGGAGTCTACGAGCAGTACTTC. This translates into CASSLAGGVYEQYF.